This T cell receptor (beta chain) was profiled in a study of cytomegalovirus exposure and HLA in healthy donors. This clone was seen once. The CDR3 is 15 amino acids. With 3 bases removed from V and 0 bases from J, the gap between germline ends came to 12 bases. Per the germline V gene, CDR1 is MDHEN and CDR2 is SYDVKM. In the PCR, 60 Vbeta and 13 Jbeta primers were used. Some clones are missing from TCRdb's copy, which holds only in-frame ones; the method was immunoSEQ multiplex PCR. This table has roughly 220,000 clones, approximately 85% appearing once. The chain employs TRBV28 and TRBJ2-7, with D perhaps matching TRBD1 (6 bases). The specimen sequenced was PBMCs. This TCR was sampled from a woman in her 40s in good health and CMV-seronegative. The CDR3 loop is CASSFSDRVSYEQYF. Here the CDR3 DNA reads TGTGCCAGCAGTTTTTCGGACAGAGTCTCCTACGAGCAGTACTTC.